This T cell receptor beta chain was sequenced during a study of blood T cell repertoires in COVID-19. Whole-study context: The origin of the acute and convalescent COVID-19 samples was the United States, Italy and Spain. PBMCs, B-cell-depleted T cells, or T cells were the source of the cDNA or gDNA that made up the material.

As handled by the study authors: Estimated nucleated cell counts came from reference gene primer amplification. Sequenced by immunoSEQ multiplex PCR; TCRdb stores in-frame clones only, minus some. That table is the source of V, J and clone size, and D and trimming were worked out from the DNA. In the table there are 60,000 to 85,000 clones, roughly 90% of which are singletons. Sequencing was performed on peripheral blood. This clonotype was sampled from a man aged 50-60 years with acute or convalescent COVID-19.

CDR3: CASSESSGLTYEQYV. DNA for the CDR3: TGTGCCAGCAGTGAATCTAGCGGACTAACCTACGAGCAGTACGTC. J is TRBJ2-7 and V is TRBV2; 7 nucleotides agree with TRBD2. The CDR3 sequence is 15 residues long. Germline CDR1 and CDR2: SNHLY and FYNNEI. The V segment lost 2 bases and the J segment 2 bases; nucleotides outside the gene matches: 6.